These 20 T cell receptor beta chains came from one sample sequenced in a study of blood T cell repertoires in COVID-19. TCRdb keeps only in-frame clones here, not all; method: immunoSEQ multiplex PCR. The sample carries more than 150,000 clones, 65% to 90% recorded once. The sequenced material came from peripheral blood. The source is a man aged 55 to 70 with acute or convalescent COVID-19.

This clone was seen only a few times. J is TRBJ2-1 and V is TRBV6-5, with TRBD1 matching over 9 bases. Germline-derived CDR1 and CDR2 are MNHEY and SVGAGI. Unmatched junction bases numbered 5, after V lost 2 bases and J lost 3 bases. CDR3 length: 16 residues. The CDR3 coding sequence is TGTGCCAGCAGTTACGGGGGACAGGGTGGCTACAATGAGCAGTTCTTC. It is translated as CASSYGGQGGYNEQFF.

The V gene is TRBV2, the J gene TRBJ2-1; no clear D. The germline CDR1 and CDR2 sequences are SNHLY and FYNNEI. This CDR3 contains 16 residues. V gave up 1 base and J gave up 0 bases, with 10 bases separating them. The CDR3 coding sequence is TGTGCCAGCAGTGAAGGGCCCCCCCACTCCTACAATGAGCAGTTCTTC. Amino acids: CASSEGPPHSYNEQFF.

The rearrangement uses TRBV2 and TRBJ1-1, with 9 nucleotides matching TRBD1. The CDR3 has 14 residues. Germline assignment: CDR1 SNHLY and CDR2 FYNNEI. J gave up 11 bases and V 7 bases, and 14 bases lay outside the gene matches. The CDR3 region has the DNA TGTGCCAGCATAGCCGACAGGGGGGGCGCGGTGGCTTTCTTT. Residues: CASIADRGGAVAFF.

This chain uses TRBV5-1 with TRBJ2-4; D perhaps matches TRBD1 (6 bases). Germline CDR1 is SGHRS and CDR2 is YFSETQ. This CDR3 is built from 15 residues. V was clipped by 5 bases and J by 2 bases, with 14 bases between them. The CDR3 spells CASSFEGGTKNIQYF. The CDR3 DNA is TGCGCCAGCAGTTTCGAAGGGGGAACCAAAAACATTCAGTACTTC.

This sequence joins TRBV5-1 and TRBJ2-1; TRBD2 might be the D (6 bases). The CDR3 has 15 amino acids. Deletions cut 4 bases from V and 5 bases from J, with 16 bases between. Germline assignment: CDR1 SGHRS and CDR2 YFSETQ. DNA for the CDR3: TGCGCCAGCAGCCCTCCGGGACTGGGTGACAATGAGCAGTTCTTC. This gives the protein CASSPPGLGDNEQFF.

This clone occurred once. This CDR3 reads CASSASGSSYNEQFF. In DNA form, the CDR3 reads TGTGCCAGTAGCGCCTCGGGAAGCTCCTACAATGAGCAGTTCTTC. The rearrangement uses TRBV19 and TRBJ2-1, with D perhaps matching TRBD2 (5 bases). The CDR3 contains 15 residues. V was pared by 6 bases and J by 0 bases, with 12 bases between. Germline V gene sequence: CDR1 LNHDA, CDR2 SQIVND (reference sequence). The full variable domain, with the rest looked up from reference TRBV19 and TRBJ2-1, is DGGITQSPKYLFRKEGQNVTLSCEQNLNHDAMYWYRQDPGQGLRLIYYSQIVNDFQKGDIAEGYSVSREKKESFPLTVTSAQKNPTAFYLCASSASGSSYNEQFFGPGTRLTVL.

This chain uses TRBV3-1 (or the pseudogene TRBV3-2) with TRBJ1-3, with D unclear. Germline lookup yields CDR1 LGHDT and CDR2 YNNKEL (reference sequence). The CDR3 totals 13 residues. V gave up 6 bases and J gave up 1 base, with 7 bases separating them. In nucleotides, the CDR3 is TGTGCCAGCAGAACTGATTCTGGAAACACCATATATTTT. Translation: CASRTDSGNTIYF.

V and J are TRBV28 and TRBJ1-4; D is undetermined. CDR3 length equals 13 residues. CDR1 is MDHEN, CDR2 SYDVKM, per germline. Trimming cost V 6 bases and J 5 bases, with 10 bases left between them. For the CDR3, the DNA is TGTGCCAGCAGGCGAGGGAGAAATGAAAAACTGTTTTTT. Translated, it gives CASRRGRNEKLFF. Full variable domain (remainder filled in from reference TRBV28 and TRBJ1-4): DVKVTQSSRYLVKRTGEKVFLECVQDMDHENMFWYRQDPGLGLRLIYFSYDVKMKEKGDIPEGYSVSREKKERFSLILESASTNQTSMYLCASRRGRNEKLFFGSGTQLSVL.

The chain joins TRBV29-1 to TRBJ2-1; D might be TRBD2 (6 bases). CDR1 is SQVTM, CDR2 ANQGSEA, per germline. The V and J ends lost 0 bases and 4 bases respectively, with 10 bases between them. This CDR3 is 14 amino acids long. The CDR3, as DNA: TGCAGCGTTGAAGATCTAGCGCTATACAATGAGCAGTTCTTC. It specifies CSVEDLALYNEQFF.

This chain joins TRBV7-8 and TRBJ1-1, with TRBD1 matching over 8 bases. The ends lost 3 bases at V and 3 bases at J; junction bases unmatched: 3. Per the germline V gene, CDR1 is SGHVS and CDR2 is FQNEAQ. The CDR3 runs 14 residues. The DNA of the CDR3 is TGTGCCAGCAGCTTGACAGGGGACTACACTGAAGCTTTCTTT. Translating it yields CASSLTGDYTEAFF.

The chain has TRBV19 and TRBJ1-3; a weak D match, TRBD1 (6 bases). Trimming shortened V by 7 bases and J by 0 bases, and 10 bases separated the two germline ends. The length of the CDR3 is 14 residues. CDR1 is LNHDA, CDR2 SQIVND, per germline (reference sequence). The CDR3 loop is CASIQGRSGNTIYF. CDR3 sequence (DNA): TGTGCCAGTATACAGGGCCGCTCTGGAAACACCATATATTTT.

The V call is TRBV10-3, the J call TRBJ1-1; 8 positions match TRBD1. The trim removed 3 bases at V and 3 bases at J, leaving 3 bases unmatched. Germline V gene data show CDR1 as ENHRY and CDR2 as SYGVKD. This CDR3 is 14 amino acids long. The CDR3 nucleotides are TGTGCCATCAGTGAAGCGACAGGGGACACTGAAGCTTTCTTT. Its protein is CAISEATGDTEAFF.

V and J are TRBV2 and TRBJ1-4, with D unresolved. V dropped 3 bases and J dropped 6 bases, with 5 bases sitting between them. In germline, CDR1 is SNHLY, CDR2 FYNNEI. The CDR3 totals 12 residues. CDR3 loop: CASSDEDEKLFF. The CDR3 bases are TGTGCCAGCAGTGATGAGGATGAAAAACTGTTTTTT.

The gene calls are TRBV5-6 and TRBJ1-6, with D maybe TRBD1 (5 bases). Germline loops: CDR1 SGHDT, CDR2 YYEEEE. The CDR3 spans 14 residues. V lost 5 bases and J lost 7, with 13 bases in between. The CDR3 spells CASSSGDRNSPLHF. In DNA form, the CDR3 reads TGTGCCAGCAGTTCGGGGGATAGGAATTCACCCCTCCACTTT.

The chain is built from TRBV18 and TRBJ2-1, with 11 positions matching TRBD2. Per the germline V gene, CDR1 is KGHSH and CDR2 is LQKENI. The CDR3 runs 15 residues. After removal of 4 bases from V and 5 bases from J, the junction contained 4 bases not matched to a gene. This CDR3 is CASSLLAGGNNEQFF. CDR3 coding DNA: TGTGCCAGCTCACTTCTAGCGGGAGGAAACAATGAGCAGTTCTTC.

The rearrangement joins TRBV11-3 to TRBJ2-1, with 7 bases lining up with TRBD2. V was clipped by 1 base and J by 8 bases; unmatched bases: 8. The germline V gene encodes CDR1 SGHNT and CDR2 YENEEA. This CDR3 region has 15 residues. The CDR3 region is CASSLGRGGPDEQFF. CDR3 bases: TGTGCCAGCAGCTTAGGACGGGGAGGGCCCGATGAGCAGTTCTTC.

This clone appeared once. The V gene is TRBV6-1, the J gene TRBJ1-6; D unresolved. The CDR3 extends over 17 amino acids. Germline V gene sequence: CDR1 MNHNS, CDR2 SASEGT. V lost 2 bases and J 0 bases, leaving 11 bases between the germline ends. The CDR3 region is CASSELRGSSYNSPLHF. In DNA form, the CDR3 reads TGTGCCAGCAGTGAATTGCGGGGAAGCTCCTATAATTCACCCCTCCACTTT.

A remark on this clone: In the same sample, other DNA sequences code for this CDR3. The rearrangement joins TRBV19 to TRBJ1-5, with 8 bases lining up with TRBD1. CDR1 is LNHDA and CDR2 is SQIVND in the germline V gene (reference sequence). CDR3 length: 14 amino acids. The V segment lost 5 bases and the J segment 5 bases; nucleotides outside the gene matches: 5. This chain's CDR3 is CASSPRTGHQPQHF. DNA for the CDR3: TGTGCCAGTAGTCCAAGGACAGGGCATCAGCCCCAGCATTTT.

The chain is built from TRBV7-9 and TRBJ2-5; possible D gene TRBD2, 6 bases. V was shortened by 1 base and J by 4 bases, with 13 bases between the two germline ends. The CDR3 consists of 15 residues. The germline gives CDR1 SEHNR, CDR2 FQNEAQ (reference sequence). The CDR3 sequence: CASSLGRAGTETQYF. The CDR3 DNA reads TGTGCCAGCAGCTTAGGCAGGGCGGGGACAGAGACCCAGTACTTC.

V usage is TRBV6-5 and J usage is TRBJ2-7; 7 bases align to TRBD1. The germline CDR1 and CDR2 sequences are MNHEY and SVGAGI. V gave up 6 bases and J gave up 2 bases; unmatched junction bases: 4. There are 13 residues in the CDR3. CDR3 DNA sequence: TGTGCCAGCAGCCGGACAGGACCCTACGAGCAGTACTTC. Translation gives CASSRTGPYEQYF.